What follows describes a single T cell receptor beta chain. Its antigen is currently unknown. The sample comes from a study of siplizumab effects on memory and regulatory T cells. Overall study results and limits: Suppressive activity of Tregs proliferating in siplizumab cultures remained unconfirmed. Major contributors to the alloresponse seemed to be naive T cells, which also appeared more diverse than memory cells.

The assay looked at some 93,000 TCR templates in each sample. Repertoires were generated with immunoSEQ multiplex PCR, while TCRdb's copy carries only in-frame clones and drops some. The sample contains approximately 100,000 clones, 92% of which appear only once. The source material was Tregs sorted from blood. The source of this sequence is a human donor in good health.

The CDR3 region has the DNA TGTGCCACCGTGGCAGGCTCCTACGAGCAGTACTTC. This sequence encodes CATVAGSYEQYF. The chain links TRBV6-1 to TRBJ2-7; D not certain. From germline, CDR1 is MNHNS and CDR2 SASEGT. Trimming left V 10 bases short and J 0 bases short, with 10 bases between. The CDR3 loop spans 12 amino acids.